Below are 3 T cell receptor beta chains sequenced from a single sample in a study of blood T cell repertoires in COVID-19. Clones were read by immunoSEQ multiplex PCR, and TCRdb kept only the in-frame ones, dropping some. The repertoire holds 250,000 or so clones, with about 83% as singletons. Material: peripheral blood. The receptors stem from a man aged 80 or over with acute or convalescent COVID-19.

The chain carries TRBV24-1 and TRBJ2-4; D might be TRBD1 (5 bases). The CDR3 totals 14 residues. Between the trimmed V and J ends, which lost 2 bases and 9 bases, there was a span of 13 bases. Germline loops: CDR1 KGHDR, CDR2 SFDVKD. This CDR3 reads CATSDSDSRGIQYF. CDR3 in DNA: TGTGCCACCAGTGATTCCGACAGTCGAGGCATTCAGTACTTC.

This clone has a single count. This chain uses TRBV4-1 with TRBJ1-2; 9 bases match TRBD1. The J segment lost 5 bases and the V segment lost 1 base, leaving 8 bases of the junction unmatched. CDR1 MGHRA and CDR2 YSYEKL come from the germline V gene. The CDR3 has 16 amino acids. The CDR3 loop reads CASSQGSGTGSYGYTF. CDR3 DNA sequence: TGCGCCAGCAGCCAAGGCAGTGGGACAGGGAGTTATGGCTACACCTTC.

The CDR3 spells CASSQSRSGEQYF. CDR3 sequence (DNA): TGTGCCAGCAGCCAATCCCGGTCAGGCGAGCAGTACTTC. The chain uses TRBV14 and TRBJ2-7; no firm D call. CDR3 length equals 13 residues. Germline-derived CDR1 and CDR2 are SGHDN and FVKESK. V was clipped by 2 bases and J by 6 bases, with 11 bases between them. Full variable domain (outside the CDR3, taken from reference TRBV14 and TRBJ2-7): EAGVTQFPSHSVIEKGQTVTLRCDPISGHDNLYWYRRVMGKEIKFLLHFVKESKQDESGMPNNRFLAERTGGTYSTLKVQPAELEDSGVYFCASSQSRSGEQYFGPGTRLTVT.